This TCR beta chain was sequenced for a study of T-cell reconstitution after alpha-beta-depleted transplantation in children. This clonotype has more than one count but fewer than ten. Preparing the TCRbeta library involved the use of unique molecular identifiers. Using its own MiXCR run on the PCR reads, TCRdb lists one record per CDR3 protein. The data hold 120,000 to 150,000 distinct CDR3 sequences, with more than 8% observed a single time. This CDR3 spans 15 amino acids. The germline V gene has CDR1 GTSNPN and CDR2 SVGIG (reference sequence). V lost 4 bases to trimming and J lost 0 bases; unmatched junction nucleotides: 6.

The rearrangement uses TRBV30 and TRBJ1-5, with 7 bases fitting TRBD1. The sequence was collected from a female patient aged 2 to 10 who had a stem cell transplant for congenital amegakaryocytic thrombocytopenia, so the T cells may come from the graft donor. This specimen was PBMCs, mostly from graft donor cells, taken 180 days after TCRalphabeta/CD19-depleted stem cell transplant. The CDR3 loop reads CAWNDREYSNQPQHF. CDR3 coding DNA: TGTGCCTGGAACGACAGGGAATATAGCAATCAGCCCCAGCATTTT.